This T cell receptor beta chain emerged from a study of chemoradiotherapy in HPV16-positive cancers. Background on the study: Candidate HPV-specific T-cell clones and common TCR motifs came from functional assays in a couple of HPV16-positive patients.

In the case of this clone: Its antigen is not known.

Study-wide results and limits: The functional HPV-specific definition rests on just two HPV16-positive patients.

V lost 3 bases to trimming and J lost 4 bases; unmatched junction nucleotides: 7. The length of the CDR3 is 16 residues. Germline CDR1 SGDLS, CDR2 YYNGEE. Assay: immunoSEQ multiplex PCR; the TCRdb copy retains only in-frame clones and omits some. The table lists some 10,000 clones, about 86% of them singletons. The sequence came from a human donor with HPV-associated anogenital cancer. This chain joins TRBV9 and TRBJ2-1, with 10 bases fitting TRBD2. The input for sequencing was blood, taken from a patient who underwent chemoradiotherapy. DNA of the CDR3: TGTGCCAGCAGCGAGACGGAGACTAGCGGGTACAATGAGCAGTTCTTC. Its translation is CASSETETSGYNEQFF.